The entry below describes one T cell receptor beta chain. The data stem from a study of blood T cell repertoires in COVID-19. Study background: The study drew acute and convalescent COVID-19 samples from the United States, Italy and Spain. PBMCs, B-cell-depleted T cells, or T cells were the source of the cDNA or gDNA that made up the material.

In the original workflow: Scientists estimated how many nucleated cells there were by amplifying reference gene primers. The data were produced by immunoSEQ multiplex PCR, yet TCRdb's version contains in-frame clones alone and is incomplete. For V, J and clone size, that table is used; D and trimming come from the DNA. The sample includes 150,000 or so clones, 80% seen only once; the top ten take 0.45% to 0.6%. Germline V gene data show CDR1 as SGDLS and CDR2 as YYNGEE. The junction had 1 base not matched to a gene; V was cut back by 0 bases and J by 9 bases. The CDR3 consists of 14 residues. Specimen: peripheral blood. The clonotype comes from a man between 60 and 75 years old with acute or convalescent COVID-19. The chain recombines TRBV9 with TRBJ1-6; 9 positions agree with TRBD1. CDR3 sequence reads: CASSVDRGLSPLHF. The CDR3 nucleotides are TGTGCCAGCAGCGTAGACAGGGGGCTTTCACCCCTCCACTTT. The full variable domain, rest sourced from reference TRBV9 and TRBJ1-6, is DSGVTQTPKHLITATGQRVTLRCSPRSGDLSVYWYQQSLDQGLQFLIQYYNGEERAKGNILERFSAQQFPDLHSELNLSSLELGDSALYFCASSVDRGLSPLHFGNGTRLTVT.